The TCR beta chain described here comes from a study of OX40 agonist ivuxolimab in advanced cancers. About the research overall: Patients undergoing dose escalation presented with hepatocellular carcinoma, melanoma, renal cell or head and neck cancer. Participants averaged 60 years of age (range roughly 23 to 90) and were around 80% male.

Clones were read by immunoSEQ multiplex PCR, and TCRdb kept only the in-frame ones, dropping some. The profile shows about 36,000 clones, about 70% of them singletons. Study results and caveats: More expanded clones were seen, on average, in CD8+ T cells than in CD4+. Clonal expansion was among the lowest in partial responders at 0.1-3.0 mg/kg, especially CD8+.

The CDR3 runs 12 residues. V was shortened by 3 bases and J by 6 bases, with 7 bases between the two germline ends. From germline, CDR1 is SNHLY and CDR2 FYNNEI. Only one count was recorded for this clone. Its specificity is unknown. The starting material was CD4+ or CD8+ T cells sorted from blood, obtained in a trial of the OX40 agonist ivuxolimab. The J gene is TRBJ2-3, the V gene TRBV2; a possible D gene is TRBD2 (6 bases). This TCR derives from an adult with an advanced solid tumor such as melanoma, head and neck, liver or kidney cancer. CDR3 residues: CASSDAGDTQYF. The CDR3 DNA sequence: TGTGCCAGCAGTGATGCGGGGGATACGCAGTATTTT. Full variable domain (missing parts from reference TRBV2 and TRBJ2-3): EPEVTQTPSHQVTQMGQEVILRCVPISNHLYFYWYRQILGQKVEFLVSFYNNEISEKSEIFDDQFSVERPDGSNFTLKIRSTKLEDSAMYFCASSDAGDTQYFGPGTRLTVL.